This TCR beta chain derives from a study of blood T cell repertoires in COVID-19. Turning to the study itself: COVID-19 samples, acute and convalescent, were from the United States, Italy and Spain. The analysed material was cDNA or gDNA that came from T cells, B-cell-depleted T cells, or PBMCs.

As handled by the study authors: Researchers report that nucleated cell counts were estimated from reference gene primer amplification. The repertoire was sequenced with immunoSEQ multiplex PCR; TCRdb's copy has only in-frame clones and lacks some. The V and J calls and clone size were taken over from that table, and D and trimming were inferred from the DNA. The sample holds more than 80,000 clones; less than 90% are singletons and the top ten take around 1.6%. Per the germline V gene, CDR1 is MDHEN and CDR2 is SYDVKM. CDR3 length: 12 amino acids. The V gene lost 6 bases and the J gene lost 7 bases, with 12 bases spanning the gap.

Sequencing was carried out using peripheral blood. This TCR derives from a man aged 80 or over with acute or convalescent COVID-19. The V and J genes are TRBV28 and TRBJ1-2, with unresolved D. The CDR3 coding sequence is TGTGCCAGCAGCCCCCCCATCCCTGGCTACACCTTC. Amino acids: CASSPPIPGYTF.